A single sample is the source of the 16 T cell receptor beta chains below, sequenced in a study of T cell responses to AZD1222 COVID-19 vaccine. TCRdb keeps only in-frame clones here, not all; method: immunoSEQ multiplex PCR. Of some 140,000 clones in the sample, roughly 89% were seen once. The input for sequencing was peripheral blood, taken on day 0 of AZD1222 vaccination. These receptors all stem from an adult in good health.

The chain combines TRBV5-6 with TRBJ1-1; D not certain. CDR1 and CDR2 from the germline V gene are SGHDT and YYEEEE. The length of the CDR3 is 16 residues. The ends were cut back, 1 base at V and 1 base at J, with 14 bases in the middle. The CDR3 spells CASSLSPGRSNTEAFF. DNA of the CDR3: TGTGCCAGCAGCTTGTCGCCGGGTAGGTCGAACACTGAAGCTTTCTTT.

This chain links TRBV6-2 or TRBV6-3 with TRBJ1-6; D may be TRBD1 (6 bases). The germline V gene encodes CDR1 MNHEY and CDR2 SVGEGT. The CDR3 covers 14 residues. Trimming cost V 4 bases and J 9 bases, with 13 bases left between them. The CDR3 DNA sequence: TGTGCCAGCAGTTGGGGGGCCAATGGTTCACCCCTCCACTTT. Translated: CASSWGANGSPLHF.

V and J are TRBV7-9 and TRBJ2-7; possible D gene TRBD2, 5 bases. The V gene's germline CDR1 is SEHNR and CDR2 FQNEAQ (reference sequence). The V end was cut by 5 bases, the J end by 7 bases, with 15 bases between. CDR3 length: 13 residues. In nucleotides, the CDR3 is TGTGCCAGCAGCCCAAGAGGCGGGTGGGAGCAGTACTTC. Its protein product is CASSPRGGWEQYF.

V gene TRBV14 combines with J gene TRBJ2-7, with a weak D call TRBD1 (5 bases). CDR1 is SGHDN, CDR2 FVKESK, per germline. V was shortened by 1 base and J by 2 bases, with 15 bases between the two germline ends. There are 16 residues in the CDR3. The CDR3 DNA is TGTGCCAGCAGCCAAGCCGAGCAGGACACAACCTACGAGCAGTACTTC. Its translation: CASSQAEQDTTYEQYF.

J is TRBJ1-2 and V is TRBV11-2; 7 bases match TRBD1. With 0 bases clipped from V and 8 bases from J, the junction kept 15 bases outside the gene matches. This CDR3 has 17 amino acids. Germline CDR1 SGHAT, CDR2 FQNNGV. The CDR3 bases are TGTGCCAGCAGCTTAGATCAATCCCAGGGGGGGGCAGTCGGCTACACCTTC. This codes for CASSLDQSQGGAVGYTF.

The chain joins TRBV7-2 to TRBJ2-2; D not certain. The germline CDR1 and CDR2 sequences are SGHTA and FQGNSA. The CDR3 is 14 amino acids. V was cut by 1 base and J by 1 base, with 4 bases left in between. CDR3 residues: CASSLVRNTGELFF. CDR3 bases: TGTGCCAGCAGCTTAGTTCGGAACACCGGGGAGCTGTTTTTT.

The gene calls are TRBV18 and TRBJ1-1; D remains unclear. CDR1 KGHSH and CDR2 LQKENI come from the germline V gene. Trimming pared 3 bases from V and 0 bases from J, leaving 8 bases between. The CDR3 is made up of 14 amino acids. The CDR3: CASSPFGMNTEAFF. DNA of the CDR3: TGTGCCAGCTCACCGTTTGGAATGAACACTGAAGCTTTCTTT.

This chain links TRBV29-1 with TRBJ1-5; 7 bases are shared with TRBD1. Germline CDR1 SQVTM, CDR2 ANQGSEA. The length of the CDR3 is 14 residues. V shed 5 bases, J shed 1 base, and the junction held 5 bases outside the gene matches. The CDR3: CSVTGVGSNQPQHF. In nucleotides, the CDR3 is TGCAGCGTTACAGGGGTGGGGAGCAATCAGCCCCAGCATTTT.

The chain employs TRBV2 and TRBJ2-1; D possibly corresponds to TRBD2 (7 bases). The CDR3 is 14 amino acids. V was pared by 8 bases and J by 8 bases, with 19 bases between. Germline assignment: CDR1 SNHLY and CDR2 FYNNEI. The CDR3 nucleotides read TGTGCCAGCCGACACGAGGGGGGGAGAGATGAGCAGTTCTTC. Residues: CASRHEGGRDEQFF.

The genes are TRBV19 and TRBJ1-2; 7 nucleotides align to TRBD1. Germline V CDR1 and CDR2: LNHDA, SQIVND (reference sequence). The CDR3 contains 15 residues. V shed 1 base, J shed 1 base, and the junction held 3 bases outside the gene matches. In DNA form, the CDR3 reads TGTGCCAGTAGTATAGGACAGGGCCTTAACTATGGCTACACCTTC. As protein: CASSIGQGLNYGYTF.

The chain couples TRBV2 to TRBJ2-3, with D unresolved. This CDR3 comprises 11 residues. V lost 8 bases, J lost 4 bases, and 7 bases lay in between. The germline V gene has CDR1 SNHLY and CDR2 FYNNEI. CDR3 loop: CASLTADTQYF. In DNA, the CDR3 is TGTGCCAGCCTGACCGCAGATACGCAGTATTTT.

Here the CDR3 DNA reads TGTGCCAGCAGCTACAGGGTCGTCTATGGCTACACCTTC. It is translated as CASSYRVVYGYTF. This rearrangement joins TRBV11-3 to TRBJ1-2; weak D call: TRBD1 (6 bases). Germline CDR1 and CDR2: SGHNT and YENEEA. V lost 4 bases, J lost 4 bases, and 10 bases lay in between. The CDR3 has 13 residues.

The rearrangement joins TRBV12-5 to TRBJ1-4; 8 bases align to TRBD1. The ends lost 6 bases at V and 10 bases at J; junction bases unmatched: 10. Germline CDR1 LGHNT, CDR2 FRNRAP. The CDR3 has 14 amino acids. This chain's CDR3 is CASGAPGGSGKLFF. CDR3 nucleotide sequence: TGTGCTAGTGGAGCCCCAGGGGGCAGCGGAAAACTGTTTTTT. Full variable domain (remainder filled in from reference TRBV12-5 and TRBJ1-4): DARVTQTPRHKVTEMGQEVTMRCQPILGHNTVFWYRQTMMQGLELLAYFRNRAPLDDSGMPKDRFSAEMPDATLATLKIQPSEPRDSAVYFCASGAPGGSGKLFFGSGTQLSVL.

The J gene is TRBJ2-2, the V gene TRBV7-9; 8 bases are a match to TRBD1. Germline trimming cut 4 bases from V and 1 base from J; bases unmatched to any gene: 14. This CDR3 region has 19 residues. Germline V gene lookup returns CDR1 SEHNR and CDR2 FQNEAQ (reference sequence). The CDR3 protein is CASSSDRAQRYGNTGELFF. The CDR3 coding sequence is TGTGCCAGCAGCTCGGACAGGGCTCAACGATATGGGAACACCGGGGAGCTGTTTTTT.

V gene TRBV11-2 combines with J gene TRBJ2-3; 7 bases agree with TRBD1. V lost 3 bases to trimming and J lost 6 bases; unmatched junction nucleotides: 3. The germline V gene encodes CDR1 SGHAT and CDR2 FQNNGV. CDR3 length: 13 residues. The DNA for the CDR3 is TGTGCCAGCAGCTTGGGACAGTCGGATACGCAGTATTTT. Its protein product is CASSLGQSDTQYF.

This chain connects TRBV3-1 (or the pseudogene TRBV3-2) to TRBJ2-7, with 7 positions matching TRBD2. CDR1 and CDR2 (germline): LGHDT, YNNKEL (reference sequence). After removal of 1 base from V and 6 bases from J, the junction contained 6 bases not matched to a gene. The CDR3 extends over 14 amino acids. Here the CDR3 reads CASSQAGRGSEQYF. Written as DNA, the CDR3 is TGTGCCAGCAGCCAAGCTGGGAGGGGTAGCGAGCAGTACTTC.